This TCR beta chain was identified in a study of CD8 T cells in Susac syndrome. Study as a whole: Treatment at blood withdrawal was none, corticosteroids, or intravenous immunoglobulin alone in Susac syndrome patients.

Trimming took 4 bases from V and 0 from J, leaving 13 bases between them. This CDR3 spans 16 amino acids. CDR1 and CDR2 (germline): SGDLS, YYNGEE. Sequencing targeted TCR beta in T cells from blood (CD8+ and CD4+). The RNA input was 0.5 to 1 ug, and it was reverse transcribed with random hexamers. MiXCR was run by TCRdb on the immunoSEQ multiplex PCR reads, yielding one entry per CDR3 protein. This table has around 170,000 distinct CDR3 sequences, more than 90% appearing once. This receptor was identified in a human donor with Susac syndrome. Input material: CD4+ T cells from PBMCs. The J gene is TRBJ1-4, the V gene TRBV9; TRBD1 might be the D (6 bases). CDR3 nucleotides: TGTGCCAGCAGCACCACAGGGACGGCAACTAATGAAAAACTGTTTTTT. It yields the protein CASSTTGTATNEKLFF.